Described below is a single T cell receptor beta chain sequence and its context. Its target is unknown. The primer mix had 60 Vbeta and 13 Jbeta primers. Profiling relied on immunoSEQ multiplex PCR, and the TCRdb table lists in-frame clones only, not all of them. The repertoire includes under 200,000 clones, around 85% of them detected once, and roughly 2% sits in the top ten. This sample was taken from a study of cytomegalovirus exposure and HLA in healthy donors. Across the study: Researchers previously reported finding roughly 120 million unique TCR beta sequences from 150 million to 200 million T cells. Study-wide points: As a later analysis showed, a missense DCLRE1C variant was linked to trimming of TCR beta V- and J-genes. Relative to equally common others, HLA-associated TCR beta chains showed greater clonal expansion in a later analysis. An analysis done earlier found most TCR beta V segments productive about 87% or about 30% of the time.

CDR1 and CDR2 from the germline V gene are SEHNR and FQNEAQ (reference sequence). The CDR3 contains 14 residues. V was clipped by 10 bases and J by 6 bases; unmatched bases: 10. This sequence originates from a human donor in good health. The J gene is TRBJ2-3, the V gene TRBV7-9; TRBD2 aligns across 10 bases. Sequenced sample: PBMCs. DNA for the CDR3: TGTGCCATACGCCCAGCGGGGGGGCGTGATACGCAGTATTTT. As protein: CAIRPAGGRDTQYF.